Detailed here is one T cell receptor (beta chain). Its matching antigen is unknown. The CDR3 spans 14 residues. V gave up 5 bases and J gave up 6 bases; unmatched junction bases: 7. Germline CDR1 is LNHDA and CDR2 is SQIVND (reference sequence). This sample was taken from a study of cytomegalovirus exposure and HLA in healthy donors. Vbeta (60) and Jbeta (13) primers were used in the PCR. Assay: immunoSEQ multiplex PCR; the TCRdb copy retains only in-frame clones and omits some. Across 70,000 or so clones, the top ten clones capture around 5% of the sample. Study results and limitations: For most TCR sequences rarity was the rule, although some public TCRs occurred in many donors. Available immune exposure information covered CMV serostatus only. Both high specificity and high sensitivity reportedly marked the classifier's diagnosis of cytomegalovirus status.

The receptor comes from a man aged 40-49 years in good health and CMV-seronegative. Sequences were obtained from PBMCs. The rearrangement uses TRBV19 and TRBJ1-1; 9 bases line up with TRBD1. The CDR3 region is CASSRDREGPEAFF. The DNA for the CDR3 is TGTGCCAGTAGTCGGGACAGGGAGGGACCTGAAGCTTTCTTT.